These 17 T cell receptor beta chains were sequenced from one sample in a study of cytomegalovirus exposure and HLA in healthy donors. PCR amplification relied on 60 Vbeta primers (plus 13 Jbeta primers). Clones were read by immunoSEQ multiplex PCR, and TCRdb kept only the in-frame ones, dropping some. Among around 130,000 clones, 66% were seen once, and the ten largest hold less than 2%. The sequenced sample consisted of PBMCs. The receptors were sampled from a man between 18 and 29 years old in good health and CMV-seronegative.

The chain joins TRBV4-3 to TRBJ1-1, with a possible D match to TRBD1 (5 bases). V dropped 2 bases and J dropped 5 bases, with 9 bases sitting between them. Germline CDR1 LGHNA, CDR2 YSLEER. This CDR3 has 13 residues. The CDR3 DNA is TGCGCCAGCAGCCAAAAGCGACAGACTGAAGCTTTCTTT. Protein: CASSQKRQTEAFF.

The chain couples TRBV11-2 to TRBJ2-5, with D tentatively TRBD1 (5 bases). V lost 1 base and J 0 bases, leaving 9 bases between the germline ends. The V gene's germline CDR1 is SGHAT and CDR2 FQNNGV. The CDR3 runs 15 residues. The CDR3: CASSLGGRNQETQYF. CDR3 DNA sequence: TGTGCCAGCAGCTTAGGGGGCAGGAACCAAGAGACCCAGTACTTC. Filled out from reference TRBV11-2 and TRBJ2-5, the complete variable domain reads EAGVAQSPRYKIIEKRQSVAFWCNPISGHATLYWYQQILGQGPKLLIQFQNNGVVDDSQLPKDRFSAERLKGVDSTLKIQPAKLEDSAVYLCASSLGGRNQETQYFGPGTRLLVL.

This clone was detected a few times. The chain combines TRBV2 with TRBJ2-4; 9 bases align to TRBD2. The CDR3 sequence is 15 residues long. Per the germline V gene, CDR1 is SNHLY and CDR2 is FYNNEI. J was trimmed by 1 base and V by 7 bases; bases with no gene match: 5. The chain's CDR3 is CASMWREGAKNIQYF. In DNA, the CDR3 is TGTGCCAGCATGTGGCGGGAGGGGGCCAAAAACATTCAGTACTTC. The full variable domain, its missing parts supplied by reference TRBV2 and TRBJ2-4, is EPEVTQTPSHQVTQMGQEVILRCVPISNHLYFYWYRQILGQKVEFLVSFYNNEISEKSEIFDDQFSVERPDGSNFTLKIRSTKLEDSAMYFCASMWREGAKNIQYFGAGTRLSVL.

The chain carries TRBV28 and TRBJ2-7, with 7 bases matching TRBD2. V lost 6 bases to trimming and J lost 6 bases; unmatched junction nucleotides: 8. Per the germline V gene, CDR1 is MDHEN and CDR2 is SYDVKM. The CDR3 is made up of 13 amino acids. Here the CDR3 DNA reads TGTGCCAGCAGAGGGACTACCGAGGGCGAGCAGTACTTC. Its translation is CASRGTTEGEQYF.

The V and J genes are TRBV12-5 and TRBJ2-5; D gene uncertain. This CDR3 comprises 13 residues. Germline loops: CDR1 LGHNT, CDR2 FRNRAP. V lost 6 bases to trimming and J lost 2 bases, with 10 bases between them. Here the CDR3 reads CASGLTTQETQYF. The CDR3 DNA reads TGTGCTAGTGGCCTGACAACACAAGAGACCCAGTACTTC.

This clone was seen just once. CDR3 nucleotides: TGTGCCAGCAGCTTAGCAGGGGGCCTGCAGCCCCAGCATTTT. It yields the protein CASSLAGGLQPQHF. The chain recombines TRBV11-2 with TRBJ1-5; 8 bases line up with TRBD1. Unmatched junction bases numbered 3, after V lost 1 base and J lost 7 bases. Germline lookup yields CDR1 SGHAT and CDR2 FQNNGV. CDR3 length equals 14 residues. The full variable domain, completed using reference TRBV11-2 and TRBJ1-5, is EAGVAQSPRYKIIEKRQSVAFWCNPISGHATLYWYQQILGQGPKLLIQFQNNGVVDDSQLPKDRFSAERLKGVDSTLKIQPAKLEDSAVYLCASSLAGGLQPQHFGDGTRLSIL.

CDR3 protein: CASVSGGLSATQYF. The CDR3 DNA sequence: TGTGCCAGCGTGTCTGGGGGCTTAAGCGCGACCCAGTACTTC. The genes are TRBV28 and TRBJ2-5; weak D call: TRBD1 (6 bases). V dropped 8 bases and J dropped 7 bases, with 20 bases sitting between them. The CDR3 is 14 residues long. Per the germline V gene, CDR1 is MDHEN and CDR2 is SYDVKM.

This clone was found a few times. V usage is TRBV19 and J usage is TRBJ2-3; weak D call: TRBD1 (6 bases). CDR1 is LNHDA and CDR2 is SQIVND in the germline V gene (reference sequence). The CDR3 runs 14 residues. V lost 8 bases and J 1 base, leaving 13 bases between the germline ends. CDR3: CASRSGQRTDTQYF. The CDR3 DNA follows: TGTGCCAGTCGGTCCGGACAGCGCACAGATACGCAGTATTTT.

This chain links TRBV2 with TRBJ2-3; 7 nucleotides match TRBD2. Germline-derived CDR1 and CDR2 are SNHLY and FYNNEI. With 9 bases clipped from V and 6 bases from J, the junction kept 9 bases outside the gene matches. This CDR3 spans 13 amino acids. The CDR3 sequence: CARGWPGGDTQYF. DNA for the CDR3: TGTGCCAGGGGTTGGCCCGGGGGGGATACGCAGTATTTT.

The sample holds a few counts of this clone. V usage is TRBV2 and J usage is TRBJ2-1; 7 bases are shared with TRBD2. The length of the CDR3 is 16 residues. CDR1 is SNHLY and CDR2 is FYNNEI in the germline V gene. V dropped 6 bases and J dropped 5; count of bases not matched to a gene: 13. The CDR3 loop reads CASSFSGSPLNNEQFF. CDR3 nucleotides: TGTGCCAGCAGCTTTAGCGGGTCCCCTCTTAACAATGAGCAGTTCTTC.

V usage is TRBV5-8 and J usage is TRBJ2-5; D is perhaps TRBD1 (5 bases). This CDR3 spans 14 amino acids. V was cut by 1 base and J by 5 bases, with 12 bases left in between. Germline CDR1 reads SGHTS; CDR2 reads YDEGEE. CDR3 sequence: CASSLLTAWETQYF. The CDR3 DNA reads as TGTGCCAGCAGCTTGTTGACAGCTTGGGAGACCCAGTACTTC.

The chain recombines TRBV11-2 with TRBJ2-5; D is possibly TRBD1 (5 bases). Trimming took off 7 bases at V and 7 bases at J, with 10 bases between the two ends. Germline CDR1 SGHAT, CDR2 FQNNGV. The CDR3 length is 11 residues. The CDR3 protein is CASKGSPTQYF. The CDR3 region has the DNA TGTGCCAGCAAGGGGTCCCCGACCCAGTACTTC.

This clone was seen more than once but under ten times. The chain combines TRBV5-1 with TRBJ1-2, with 10 bases fitting TRBD1. This CDR3 is built from 16 residues. The germline V gene encodes CDR1 SGHRS and CDR2 YFSETQ. V shed 1 base, J shed 7 bases, and the junction held 10 bases outside the gene matches. CDR3 protein: CASSLMTGQGGVGYTF. For the CDR3, the DNA is TGCGCCAGCAGCTTGATGACCGGACAGGGGGGGGTTGGCTACACCTTC.

This clone was found once. V and J are TRBV6-6 and TRBJ2-3; 9 bases fit TRBD1. Germline V gene data show CDR1 as MNHNY and CDR2 as SVGAGI (reference sequence). V was clipped by 6 bases and J by 3 bases; unmatched bases: 7. This CDR3 spans 15 amino acids. This CDR3 reads CASSNRDRETDTQYF. For the CDR3, the DNA is TGTGCCAGCAGCAACCGGGACAGGGAAACAGATACGCAGTATTTT.

The CDR3 reads CASSVTGDYEQYF. DNA of the CDR3: TGTGCCAGCAGCGTGACGGGGGACTACGAGCAGTACTTC. This chain links TRBV9 with TRBJ2-7, with D tentatively TRBD2 (6 bases). The CDR3 consists of 13 residues. CDR1 and CDR2 (germline): SGDLS, YYNGEE. Trimming left V 2 bases short and J 3 bases short, with 9 bases between. The whole variable domain, filled in from reference TRBV9 and TRBJ2-7, reads DSGVTQTPKHLITATGQRVTLRCSPRSGDLSVYWYQQSLDQGLQFLIQYYNGEERAKGNILERFSAQQFPDLHSELNLSSLELGDSALYFCASSVTGDYEQYFGPGTRLTVT.

The chain employs TRBV19 and TRBJ2-7; TRBD1 agrees at 9 bases. V lost 3 bases and J lost 3; bases outside the gene matches: 6. The CDR3 consists of 15 residues. Germline V gene lookup returns CDR1 LNHDA and CDR2 SQIVND (reference sequence). Here the CDR3 reads CASSIRTGANYEQYF. CDR3 DNA: TGTGCCAGTAGTATCAGGACAGGGGCGAACTACGAGCAGTACTTC.

The genes are TRBV5-8 and TRBJ1-2, with D possibly being TRBD1 (5 bases). CDR3 length: 16 amino acids. Trimming removed 4 bases from V and 4 bases from J, with 20 bases in between. Germline-derived CDR1 and CDR2 are SGHTS and YDEGEE. The CDR3 bases are TGTGCCAGCAGCCGCGACAGCGACTTACCTTCCTATGGCTACACCTTC. Amino acid sequence: CASSRDSDLPSYGYTF.